One and the same sample provided the 5 T cell receptor beta chains below, sequenced in a study of regulatory T cells in long-lasting Graves disease. The time point is: newly diagnosed GD, antithyroid drugs for less than 3 months. PBMC-derived RNA was used for the TCR library. Researchers made TCR beta libraries by using iRepertoire HTBI primers and running Arm-PCR on CDR3 regions. TCRdb re-analysed the multiplex PCR reads in MiXCR, keeping a single row per CDR3 protein. The sample shows hundreds of thousands of distinct CDR3 sequences, about 18% of them seen only once. The starting material was peripheral blood mononuclear cells (PBMCs), obtained at new diagnosis, from a patient treated with antithyroid drugs. The receptors shown here come from a female donor with Graves disease.

This clonotype showed up many times. The CDR3 sequence is CASSSRGSTDTQYF. CDR3 DNA sequence: TGTGCCAGCAGTTCCCGGGGGAGCACAGATACGCAGTATTTT. This chain uses TRBV6-5 with TRBJ2-3; weak D call: TRBD2 (6 bases). Germline values: CDR1 MNHEY, CDR2 SVGAGI. CDR3 length: 14 amino acids. Trimming cost V 4 bases and J 0 bases, with 8 bases left between them.

This sequence joins TRBV29-1 and TRBJ2-3; the match to TRBD1 covers 9 bases. The CDR3 is 15 amino acids. The V gene end was trimmed by 1 base and the J gene end by 6 bases; junction bases not matched to a gene: 8. The germline V gene has CDR1 SQVTM and CDR2 ANQGSEA. The CDR3 nucleotides are TGCAGCGTTGAAGGGGTAACAGGGGGCGTGGATACGCAGTATTTT. The encoded protein is CSVEGVTGGVDTQYF.

This clonotype was seen ten or more times. V is TRBV20-1 and J is TRBJ2-1; no definite D call. The V end lost 2 bases, the J end lost 2 bases, and 10 bases lay between the germline ends. This CDR3 region has 14 residues. The germline V gene has CDR1 DFQATT and CDR2 SNEGSKA (reference sequence). The CDR3 DNA follows: TGCAGTGCTAGAACAGACATGACCTACAATGAGCAGTTCTTC. Translated: CSARTDMTYNEQFF.

This chain links TRBV4-1 with TRBJ2-7; 12 bases fit TRBD2. This CDR3 has 15 residues. Germline values: CDR1 MGHRA, CDR2 YSYEKL. The V gene end was trimmed by 2 bases and the J gene end by 6 bases; junction bases not matched to a gene: 5. The chain's CDR3 is CASSQSGTSGSEQYF. Here the CDR3 DNA reads TGCGCCAGCAGCCAATCCGGGACTAGCGGGTCCGAGCAGTACTTC.

This clonotype showed up many times. The chain employs TRBV9 and TRBJ1-5; a weak D match, TRBD1 (6 bases). CDR3 length: 15 amino acids. V was pared by 0 bases and J by 4 bases, with 11 bases between. Per the germline V gene, CDR1 is SGDLS and CDR2 is YYNGEE. This chain's CDR3 is CASSVDGGRNQPQHF. The CDR3 nucleotides are TGTGCCAGCAGCGTAGACGGGGGGCGAAATCAGCCCCAGCATTTT.